The 20 T cell receptor beta chains presented below share a single source sample, sequenced in a study of PD-1 blockade in classical Hodgkin lymphoma. Sequenced by immunoSEQ multiplex PCR; TCRdb stores in-frame clones only, minus some. The sample consists of some 17,000 clones, roughly 86% of them appearing once. The time point denotes: newly diagnosed, previously untreated cHL patient sample. The sequencing sample was made of peripheral blood mononuclear cells (PBMCs). These receptors all stem from a human donor with classical Hodgkin lymphoma.

This clone was recorded only once. The chain couples TRBV19 to TRBJ2-3; D may be TRBD2 (6 bases). Germline V gene lookup returns CDR1 LNHDA and CDR2 SQIVND (reference sequence). This CDR3 spans 15 amino acids. The V and J ends lost 2 bases and 0 bases respectively, with 9 bases between them. Here the CDR3 reads CASSITSKSTDTQYF. CDR3 DNA: TGTGCCAGTAGTATAACTAGCAAGAGCACAGATACGCAGTATTTT.

Turning to this clone: An end of the junction does not agree with germline; a read error may underlie this. The J gene is TRBJ1-1, the V gene TRBV27; 8 bases line up with TRBD1. The CDR3 extends over 15 amino acids. CDR1 is MNHEY, CDR2 SMNVEV, per germline (reference sequence). The CDR3 here is CVSSSGQGAAPEAFF. The CDR3 DNA reads as TGTGTCAGCAGTTCCGGACAGGGCGCGGCTCCTGAAGCTTTCTTT.

The chain combines TRBV19 with TRBJ2-5; the D gene is possibly TRBD1 (6 bases). Between the trimmed V and J ends, which lost 5 bases and 1 base, there was a span of 8 bases. CDR1 and CDR2 (germline): LNHDA, SQIVND (reference sequence). This CDR3 contains 13 residues. DNA for the CDR3: TGTGCCAGTAGTCGACAGGTCCAAGAGACCCAGTACTTC. Translated, it gives CASSRQVQETQYF.

The chain links TRBV27 to TRBJ2-1; possible D gene TRBD2, 6 bases. V was trimmed by 3 bases and J by 6 bases, leaving 21 bases between them. The CDR3 is 17 residues long. Germline assignment: CDR1 MNHEY and CDR2 SMNVEV (reference sequence). Here the CDR3 DNA reads TGTGCCAGCAGTTTTCTCTTGGTGGGAGGCCAATTCAATGAGCAGTTCTTC. Translating gives CASSFLLVGGQFNEQFF.

The rearrangement uses TRBV14 and TRBJ1-4, with D unclear. V lost 4 bases, J lost 5 bases, and 8 bases lay in between. CDR3 size: 13 residues. Germline V lookup: CDR1 SGHDN, CDR2 FVKESK. Here the CDR3 reads CASSRAENEKLFF. In DNA form, the CDR3 reads TGTGCCAGCAGCCGCGCAGAGAATGAAAAACTGTTTTTT.

This sequence joins TRBV5-1 and TRBJ2-7; the match to TRBD1 covers 7 bases. This CDR3 is built from 14 residues. The V gene's germline CDR1 is SGHRS and CDR2 YFSETQ. After removal of 2 bases from V and 5 bases from J, the junction contained 7 bases not matched to a gene. CDR3 protein: CASSFPGTENEQYF. CDR3 coding DNA: TGCGCCAGCAGCTTTCCCGGGACAGAGAACGAGCAGTACTTC.

The chain is built from TRBV28 and TRBJ1-1; no firm D call. Germline lookup yields CDR1 MDHEN and CDR2 SYDVKM. V was shortened by 7 bases and J by 4 bases, with 16 bases between the two germline ends. The CDR3 spans 14 residues. The CDR3 region is CASTPPLLGTEAFF. DNA for the CDR3: TGTGCCAGCACCCCCCCATTGTTGGGCACTGAAGCTTTCTTT. The entire variable domain, with the rest obtained from reference TRBV28 and TRBJ1-1, is as follows: DVKVTQSSRYLVKRTGEKVFLECVQDMDHENMFWYRQDPGLGLRLIYFSYDVKMKEKGDIPEGYSVSREKKERFSLILESASTNQTSMYLCASTPPLLGTEAFFGQGTRLTVV.

The chain combines TRBV25-1 with TRBJ1-2; D is perhaps TRBD1 (5 bases). V gave up 1 base and J gave up 4 bases, with 19 bases separating them. The germline V gene has CDR1 MGHDK and CDR2 SYGVNS. This CDR3 comprises 17 residues. The CDR3 is CASSEWGGKSTGYGYTF. DNA for the CDR3: TGTGCCAGCAGTGAATGGGGCGGCAAAAGTACCGGCTATGGCTACACCTTC.

This clone was detected only a few times. The chain is built from TRBV18 and TRBJ2-2; D is possibly TRBD1 (5 bases). With 4 bases removed from V and 5 bases from J, the gap between germline ends came to 14 bases. The CDR3 is 15 amino acids. Germline CDR1 KGHSH, CDR2 LQKENI. The DNA of the CDR3 is TGTGCCAGCTCACGTGGACAAGTCCCAACCGGGGAGCTGTTTTTT. Translating it yields CASSRGQVPTGELFF. The full variable domain, rest sourced from reference TRBV18 and TRBJ2-2, is NAGVMQNPRHLVRRRGQEARLRCSPMKGHSHVYWYRQLPEEGLKFMVYLQKENIIDESGMPKERFSAEFPKEGPSILRIQQVVRGDSAAYFCASSRGQVPTGELFFGEGSRLTVL.

V and J are TRBV28 and TRBJ2-7; TRBD2 is a possible D gene (5 bases). Between the trimmed V and J ends, which lost 7 bases and 5 bases, there was a span of 9 bases. Germline CDR1 MDHEN, CDR2 SYDVKM. This CDR3 spans 11 amino acids. CDR3 in amino acids: CASNEGNEQYF. CDR3 nucleotides: TGTGCCAGCAACGAGGGAAACGAGCAGTACTTC. The variable domain in full, completed from reference TRBV28 and TRBJ2-7, reads DVKVTQSSRYLVKRTGEKVFLECVQDMDHENMFWYRQDPGLGLRLIYFSYDVKMKEKGDIPEGYSVSREKKERFSLILESASTNQTSMYLCASNEGNEQYFGPGTRLTVT.

This clone appeared a single time. V gene TRBV2 combines with J gene TRBJ1-3; D call uncertain. The V end lost 6 bases, the J end lost 0 bases, and 15 bases lay between the germline ends. Germline V CDR1 and CDR2: SNHLY, FYNNEI. CDR3 length equals 16 residues. Written as DNA, the CDR3 is TGTGCCAGCAGGGACCGACTCGTTTCCTCTGGAAACACCATATATTTT. It yields the protein CASRDRLVSSGNTIYF.

This rearrangement joins TRBV10-2 to TRBJ1-4; D unresolved. The CDR3 runs 15 residues. V lost 5 bases to trimming and J lost 1 base, with 11 bases between them. Germline V gene data show CDR1 as WSHSY and CDR2 as SAAADI. CDR3 nucleotide sequence: TGCGCCAGCAGTCCTGCTGGCCTAACTAATGAAAAACTGTTTTTT. Protein sequence: CASSPAGLTNEKLFF.

The chain recombines TRBV6-1 with TRBJ1-2; D remains ambiguous. With 6 bases removed from V and 2 bases from J, the gap between germline ends came to 10 bases. The CDR3 is 13 residues long. CDR1 and CDR2 from the germline V gene are MNHNS and SASEGT. The CDR3 here is CASSPRGNYGYTF. The DNA for the CDR3 is TGTGCCAGCAGCCCCCGGGGAAACTATGGCTACACCTTC.

This clone was counted only a few times. The chain combines TRBV6-1 with TRBJ1-1, with TRBD1 as a possible D gene (5 bases). Germline CDR1 is MNHNS and CDR2 is SASEGT. The CDR3 covers 15 residues. The V end lost 1 base, the J end lost 4 bases, and 13 bases lay between the germline ends. CDR3 in amino acids: CASSEEAGGGTEAFF. For the CDR3, the DNA is TGTGCCAGCAGTGAAGAGGCAGGCGGGGGCACTGAAGCTTTCTTT.

The chain uses TRBV7-3 and TRBJ2-2; D assignment may be TRBD1 or TRBD2 (5 bases each). CDR1 is SGHTA and CDR2 is FQGTGA in the germline V gene. This CDR3 has 15 amino acids. V lost 3 bases and J lost 4, with 12 bases in between. CDR3 region: CASSFGGGSTGELFF. The CDR3 nucleotides read TGTGCCAGCAGCTTTGGGGGTGGTAGCACCGGGGAGCTGTTTTTT. Full variable domain (rest looked up from reference TRBV7-3 and TRBJ2-2): GAGVSQTPSNKVTEKGKYVELRCDPISGHTALYWYRQSLGQGPEFLIYFQGTGAADDSGLPNDRFFAVRPEGSVSTLKIQRTERGDSAVYLCASSFGGGSTGELFFGEGSRLTVL.

V usage is TRBV28 and J usage is TRBJ1-4; D unresolved. Trimming removed 6 bases from V and 8 bases from J, with 19 bases in between. Germline V lookup: CDR1 MDHEN, CDR2 SYDVKM. This CDR3 contains 15 residues. Written as DNA, the CDR3 is TGTGCCAGCAGCTTTACCCCCGGTCTGGAGGAAAAACTGTTTTTT. Amino acid sequence: CASSFTPGLEEKLFF.

The chain has TRBV5-1 and TRBJ2-7, with D unresolved. CDR3 length: 13 residues. With 2 bases removed from V and 3 bases from J, the gap between germline ends came to 9 bases. From germline, CDR1 is SGHRS and CDR2 YFSETQ. CDR3 protein: CASSFSWDYEQYF. The CDR3 region has the DNA TGCGCCAGCAGCTTCTCCTGGGACTACGAGCAGTACTTC.

The CDR3 reads CASSSPLLNYGYTF. For the CDR3, the DNA is TGTGCCAGCAGTTCCCCGCTCCTTAACTATGGCTACACCTTC. This chain joins TRBV27 and TRBJ1-2; D is unclear. The length of the CDR3 is 14 residues. V was shortened by 4 bases and J by 1 base, with 10 bases between the two germline ends. The V gene's germline CDR1 is MNHEY and CDR2 SMNVEV (reference sequence).

The chain is built from TRBV15 and TRBJ1-5, with D perhaps TRBD1 (6 bases). CDR1 is LNHNV and CDR2 is YYDKDF in the germline V gene (reference sequence). V was cut by 1 base and J by 7 bases, with 14 bases left in between. This CDR3 region has 15 residues. DNA of the CDR3: TGTGCCACCAGCAGAGGGGGAGGGGGGACGCAGCCCCAGCATTTT. Translating it yields CATSRGGGGTQPQHF.

The chain carries TRBV18 and TRBJ1-4; D possibly corresponds to TRBD1 (5 bases). Germline-derived CDR1 and CDR2 are KGHSH and LQKENI. V lost 1 base and J lost 5, with 14 bases in between. The CDR3 is 16 amino acids. The chain's CDR3 is CASSPRAGAGNEKLFF. The CDR3 DNA reads TGTGCCAGCTCACCACGGGCCGGGGCCGGGAATGAAAAACTGTTTTTT.